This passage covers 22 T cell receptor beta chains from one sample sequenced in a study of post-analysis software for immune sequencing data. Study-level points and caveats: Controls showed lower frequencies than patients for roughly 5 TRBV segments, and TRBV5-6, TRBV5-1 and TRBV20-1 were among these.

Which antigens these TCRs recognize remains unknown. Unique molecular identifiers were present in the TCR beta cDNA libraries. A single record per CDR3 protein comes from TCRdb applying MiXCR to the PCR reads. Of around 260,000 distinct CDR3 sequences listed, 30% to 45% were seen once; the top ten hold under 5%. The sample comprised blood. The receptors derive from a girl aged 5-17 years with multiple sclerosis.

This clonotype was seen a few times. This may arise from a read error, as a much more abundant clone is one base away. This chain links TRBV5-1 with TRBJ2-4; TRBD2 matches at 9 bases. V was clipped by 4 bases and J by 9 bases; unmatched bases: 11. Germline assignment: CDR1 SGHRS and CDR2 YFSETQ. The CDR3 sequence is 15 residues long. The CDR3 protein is CASSTPGTAGGIQYF. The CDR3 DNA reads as TGCGCCAGCAGCACCCCCGGGACAGCGGGAGGCATTCAGTACTTC.

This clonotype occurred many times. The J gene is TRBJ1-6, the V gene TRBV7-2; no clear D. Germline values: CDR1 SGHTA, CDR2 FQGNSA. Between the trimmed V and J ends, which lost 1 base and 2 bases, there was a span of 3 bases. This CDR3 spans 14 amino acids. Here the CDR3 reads CASSLGPYNSPLHF. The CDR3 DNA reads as TGTGCCAGCAGCTTAGGCCCCTATAATTCACCCCTCCACTTT.

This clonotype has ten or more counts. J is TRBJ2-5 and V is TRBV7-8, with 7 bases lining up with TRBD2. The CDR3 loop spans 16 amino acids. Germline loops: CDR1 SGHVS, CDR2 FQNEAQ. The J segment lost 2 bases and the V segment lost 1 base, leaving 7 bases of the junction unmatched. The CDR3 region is CASSLGLSGAQETQYF. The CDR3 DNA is TGTGCCAGCAGCTTAGGCTTGAGCGGGGCACAAGAGACCCAGTACTTC.

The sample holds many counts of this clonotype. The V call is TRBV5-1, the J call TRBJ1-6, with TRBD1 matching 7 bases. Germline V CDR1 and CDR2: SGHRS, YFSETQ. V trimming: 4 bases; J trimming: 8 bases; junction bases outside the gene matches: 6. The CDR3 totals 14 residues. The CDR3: CASSHGTVDSPLHF. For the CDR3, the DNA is TGCGCCAGCAGCCACGGGACAGTAGATTCACCCCTCCACTTT.

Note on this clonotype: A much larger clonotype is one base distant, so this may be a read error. The CDR3 DNA follows: TGCAGTGCTAGAGAAGGTGGCAGGGCCAATGAGCAGTTCTTC. It yields the protein CSAREGGRANEQFF. The chain has TRBV20-1 and TRBJ2-1, with a possible D match to TRBD1 (5 bases). Trimming took off 0 bases at V and 6 bases at J, with 12 bases between the two ends. Germline lookup yields CDR1 DFQATT and CDR2 SNEGSKA (reference sequence). This CDR3 region has 14 residues.

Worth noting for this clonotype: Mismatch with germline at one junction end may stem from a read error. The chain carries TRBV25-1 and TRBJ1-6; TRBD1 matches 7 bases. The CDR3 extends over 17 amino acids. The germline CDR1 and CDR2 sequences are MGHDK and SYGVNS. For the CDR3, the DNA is TGTGTCAGCAGTCCCGGACAGGAGAGCTCCTATAATTCACCCCTCCACTTT. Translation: CVSSPGQESSYNSPLHF.

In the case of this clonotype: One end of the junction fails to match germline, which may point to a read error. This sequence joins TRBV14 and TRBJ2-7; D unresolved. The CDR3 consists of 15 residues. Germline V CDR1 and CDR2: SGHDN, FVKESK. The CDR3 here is CTSSQVGLGSYEQYF. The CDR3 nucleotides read TGTACCAGCAGCCAAGTAGGGCTGGGCTCCTACGAGCAGTACTTC.

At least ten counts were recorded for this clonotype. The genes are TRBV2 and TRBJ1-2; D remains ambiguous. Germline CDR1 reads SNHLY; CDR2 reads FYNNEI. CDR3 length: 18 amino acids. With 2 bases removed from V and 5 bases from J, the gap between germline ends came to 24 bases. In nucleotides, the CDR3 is TGTGCCAGCAGTGAAAGTACCCGTTTTAGGGATATAGCATATGGCTACACCTTC. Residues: CASSESTRFRDIAYGYTF.

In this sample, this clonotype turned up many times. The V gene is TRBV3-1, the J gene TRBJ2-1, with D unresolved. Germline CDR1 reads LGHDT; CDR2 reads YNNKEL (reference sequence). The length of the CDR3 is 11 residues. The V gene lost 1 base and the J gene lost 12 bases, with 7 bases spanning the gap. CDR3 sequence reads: CASSQGGPQFF. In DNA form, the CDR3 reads TGTGCCAGCAGCCAAGGTGGGCCGCAGTTCTTC.

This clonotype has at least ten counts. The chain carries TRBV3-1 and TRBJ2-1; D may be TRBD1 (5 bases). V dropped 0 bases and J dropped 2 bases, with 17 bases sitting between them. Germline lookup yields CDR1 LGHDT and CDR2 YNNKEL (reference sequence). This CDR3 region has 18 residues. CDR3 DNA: TGTGCCAGCAGCCAAGAGTTCAGGGAACTTCCCACCTACAATGAGCAGTTCTTC. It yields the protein CASSQEFRELPTYNEQFF.

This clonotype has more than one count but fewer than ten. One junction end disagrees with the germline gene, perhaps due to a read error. The CDR3 spells CASSRGRAQESQYF. In DNA form, the CDR3 reads TGTGCCAGCAGCCGGGGGAGAGCCCAAGAGTCCCAGTACTTC. This chain joins TRBV7-8 and TRBJ2-5; a weak D match, TRBD2 (6 bases). The CDR3 totals 14 residues. Germline V gene data show CDR1 as SGHVS and CDR2 as FQNEAQ.

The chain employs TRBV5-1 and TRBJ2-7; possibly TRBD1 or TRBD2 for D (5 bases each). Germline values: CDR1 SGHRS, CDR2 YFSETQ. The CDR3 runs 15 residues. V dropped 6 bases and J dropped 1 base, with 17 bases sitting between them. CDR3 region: CASTLGPQRSYEQYF. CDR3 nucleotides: TGCGCCAGCACGCTGGGACCGCAGAGGTCCTACGAGCAGTACTTC.

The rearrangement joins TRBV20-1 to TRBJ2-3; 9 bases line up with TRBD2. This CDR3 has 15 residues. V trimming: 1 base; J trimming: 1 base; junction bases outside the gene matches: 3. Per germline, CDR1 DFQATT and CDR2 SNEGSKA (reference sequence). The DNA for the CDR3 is TGCAGTGCTAGAGCGGCTAGCGGGGGCACAGATACGCAGTATTTT. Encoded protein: CSARAASGGTDTQYF.

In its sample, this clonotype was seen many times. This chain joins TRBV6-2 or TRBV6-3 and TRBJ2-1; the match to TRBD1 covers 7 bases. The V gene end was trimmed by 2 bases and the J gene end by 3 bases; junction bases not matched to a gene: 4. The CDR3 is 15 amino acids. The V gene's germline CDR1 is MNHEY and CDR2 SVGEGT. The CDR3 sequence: CASSYEGAGYNEQFF. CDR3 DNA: TGTGCCAGCAGTTACGAGGGGGCGGGCTACAATGAGCAGTTCTTC.

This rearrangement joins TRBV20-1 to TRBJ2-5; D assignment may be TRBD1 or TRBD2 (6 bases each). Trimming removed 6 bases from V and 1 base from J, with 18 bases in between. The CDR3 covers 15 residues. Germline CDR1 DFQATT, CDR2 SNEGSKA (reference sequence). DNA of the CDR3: TGCAGTGCCAACAAAGGGGGGACGGCCCAAGAGACCCAGTACTTC. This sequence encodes CSANKGGTAQETQYF.

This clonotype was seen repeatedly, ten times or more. The CDR3 bases are TGTGCCAGCAGTCCCCGGAACATTCAGTACTTC. As protein: CASSPRNIQYF. The chain combines TRBV6-2 or TRBV6-3 with TRBJ2-4; D remains ambiguous. V was cut by 5 bases and J by 7 bases, with 6 bases left in between. Germline V gene data show CDR1 as MNHEY and CDR2 as SVGEGT. The CDR3 has 11 residues.

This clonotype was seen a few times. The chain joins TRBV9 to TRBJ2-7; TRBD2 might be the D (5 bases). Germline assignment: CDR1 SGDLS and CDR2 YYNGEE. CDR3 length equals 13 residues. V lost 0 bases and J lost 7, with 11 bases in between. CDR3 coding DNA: TGTGCCAGCAGCGTAGTTACGGGGAATGAGCAGTACTTC. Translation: CASSVVTGNEQYF.

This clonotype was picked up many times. The CDR3 region is CASSPGRYNEQFF. CDR3 bases: TGTGCCAGCAGCCCCGGACGGTACAATGAGCAGTTCTTC. The chain carries TRBV3-1 and TRBJ2-1; no firm D call. V was clipped by 4 bases and J by 4 bases, with 8 bases between them. The CDR3 has 13 amino acids. Germline assignment: CDR1 LGHDT and CDR2 YNNKEL (reference sequence).

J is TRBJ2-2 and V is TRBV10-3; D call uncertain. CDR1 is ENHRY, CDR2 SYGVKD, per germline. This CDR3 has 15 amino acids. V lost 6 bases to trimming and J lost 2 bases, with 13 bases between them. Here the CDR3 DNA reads TGTGCCATCAGCGCTGAACCACTTAACACCGGGGAGCTGTTTTTT. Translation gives CAISAEPLNTGELFF.

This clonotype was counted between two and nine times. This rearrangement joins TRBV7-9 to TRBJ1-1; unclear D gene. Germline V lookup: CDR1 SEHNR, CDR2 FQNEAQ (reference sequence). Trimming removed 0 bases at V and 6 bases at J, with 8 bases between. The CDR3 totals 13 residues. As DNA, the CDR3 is TGTGCCAGCAGCTTAGCGTGGGCACCTGAAGCTTTCTTT. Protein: CASSLAWAPEAFF.

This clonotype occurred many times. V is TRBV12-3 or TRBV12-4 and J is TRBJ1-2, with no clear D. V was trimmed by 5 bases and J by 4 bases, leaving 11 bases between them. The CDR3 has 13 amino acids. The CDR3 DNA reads TGTGCCAGCAGTCCCCCCATCCGCTATGGCTACACCTTC. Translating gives CASSPPIRYGYTF.

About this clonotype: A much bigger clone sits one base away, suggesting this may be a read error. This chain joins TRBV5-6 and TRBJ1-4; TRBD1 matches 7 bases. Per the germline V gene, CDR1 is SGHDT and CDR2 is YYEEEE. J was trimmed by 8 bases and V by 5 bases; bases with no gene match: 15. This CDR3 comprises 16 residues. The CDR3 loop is CASRTYEQGKNEKLFF. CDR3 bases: TGTGCCAGCAGAACTTACGAACAGGGGAAGAACGAAAAACTGTTTTTT.